A single T cell receptor beta chain is shown here with its context. TCRdb's copy holds only in-frame clones and misses some; the assay was immunoSEQ multiplex PCR. The profile covers approximately 67,000 clones, with 83% appearing a single time and approximately 4.5% taken by the ten largest. The time point here: baseline, week 1 (first vaccination visit). Treatment of the sample: pre-vaccination baseline after standard-of-care therapy. The data are from a study of a mutant IDH1 vaccine in newly diagnosed glioma. This CDR3 is built from 13 residues. The V end was cut by 4 bases, the J end by 0 bases, with 9 bases between. Germline V CDR1 and CDR2: SQVTM, ANQGSEA.

The receptor's source is a woman younger than 35 with glioma. Some clones in this sample may be carry-over from other donors' samples. The rearrangement uses TRBV29-1 and TRBJ1-1; D remains ambiguous. The sample in question was peripheral blood mononuclear cells (PBMCs), obtained from a glioma patient treated with radiotherapy, temozolomide or both. CDR3: CSVGWSMNTEAFF. The CDR3 nucleotides read TGCAGCGTTGGATGGAGCATGAACACTGAAGCTTTCTTT. The full variable domain, with the rest looked up from reference TRBV29-1 and TRBJ1-1, is SAVISQKPSRDICQRGTSLTIQCQVDSQVTMMFWYRQQPGQSLTLIATANQGSEATYESGFVIDKFPISRPNLTFSTLTVSNMSPEDSSIYLCSVGWSMNTEAFFGQGTRLTVV.